One and the same sample provided the 26 T cell receptor beta chains below, sequenced in a study of blood T cell repertoires in COVID-19. Repertoires were generated with immunoSEQ multiplex PCR, while TCRdb's copy carries only in-frame clones and drops some. The table lists about 46,000 clones, approximately 86% of them singletons. Material for sequencing was PBMCs or T cells enriched from blood (not recorded which). These receptor sequences come from a woman between 45 and 60 years old who had recovered from COVID-19.

V is TRBV6-5 and J is TRBJ2-5; a weak D match, TRBD2 (7 bases). Germline CDR1 and CDR2: MNHEY and SVGAGI. The length of the CDR3 is 16 residues. V shed 1 base and J shed 5 bases, with 17 bases lying between them. The CDR3 loop reads CASSYWAGASVETQYF. The CDR3 DNA follows: TGTGCCAGCAGTTACTGGGCGGGGGCTTCAGTGGAGACCCAGTACTTC.

The CDR3 DNA reads as TGTGCCAGCAGCTTAGGACAGTCATTCGAAAAAGCTTTCTTT. Encoded protein: CASSLGQSFEKAFF. J is TRBJ1-1 and V is TRBV7-9; perhaps TRBD1 as D (5 bases). Germline lookup yields CDR1 SEHNR and CDR2 FQNEAQ (reference sequence). Trimming cost V 1 base and J 9 bases, with 15 bases left between them. The CDR3 extends over 14 amino acids.

The genes are TRBV7-9 and TRBJ2-2; D uncertain. Germline V gives CDR1 SEHNR, CDR2 FQNEAQ (reference sequence). Trimming left V 3 bases short and J 0 bases short, with 8 bases between. This CDR3 contains 15 residues. CDR3: CASSFQDPNTGELFF. The CDR3 DNA sequence: TGTGCCAGCAGCTTTCAGGATCCGAACACCGGGGAGCTGTTTTTT.

The V gene is TRBV7-2, the J gene TRBJ1-2; D unresolved. Trimming removed 1 base from V and 3 bases from J, with 6 bases in between. The CDR3 is made up of 13 amino acids. CDR1 is SGHTA and CDR2 is FQGNSA in the germline V gene. CDR3 loop: CASSLDSYYGYTF. For the CDR3, the DNA is TGTGCCAGCAGCTTAGACAGCTACTATGGCTACACCTTC.

A few counts support this clone. CDR3 in DNA: TGTGCCAGCAGCGGGAGCTTCGGGGAACTGTTTTTT. Protein: CASSGSFGELFF. The rearrangement links TRBV5-8 to TRBJ1-4; no reliable D call. V gave up 4 bases and J gave up 12 bases, with 13 bases separating them. Germline assignment: CDR1 SGHTS and CDR2 YDEGEE. The CDR3 runs 12 residues.

V usage is TRBV5-4 and J usage is TRBJ2-7; TRBD2 agrees at 7 bases. Germline loops: CDR1 SGHNT, CDR2 YYREEE (reference sequence). This CDR3 has 13 amino acids. V was pared by 4 bases and J by 4 bases, with 5 bases of the junction left unmatched. The CDR3 sequence is CASSPAGGYEQYF. The CDR3 DNA reads as TGTGCCAGCAGCCCTGCCGGGGGGTACGAGCAGTACTTC.

In its sample, this clone was seen once. The chain combines TRBV11-2 with TRBJ1-3, with D hard to call. Germline CDR1 is SGHAT and CDR2 is FQNNGV. V lost 5 bases to trimming and J lost 9 bases, with 20 bases between them. CDR3 length: 15 amino acids. CDR3 in amino acids: CASSRTPGELGTIYF. CDR3 in DNA: TGTGCCAGCAGCCGAACCCCCGGGGAACTAGGCACCATATATTTT.

The rearrangement links TRBV5-1 to TRBJ2-5; 7 bases are shared with TRBD1. J was trimmed by 1 base and V by 5 bases; bases with no gene match: 5. Germline CDR1 is SGHRS and CDR2 is YFSETQ. The CDR3 extends over 14 amino acids. The CDR3 reads CASRKTGPQETQYF. CDR3 nucleotide sequence: TGCGCCAGCAGAAAGACAGGGCCCCAAGAGACCCAGTACTTC.

This rearrangement joins TRBV5-4 to TRBJ2-5; D is perhaps TRBD2 (6 bases). CDR3 size: 16 residues. Germline CDR1 reads SGHNT; CDR2 reads YYREEE (reference sequence). The V end lost 2 bases, the J end lost 1 base, and 15 bases lay between the germline ends. CDR3 loop: CASSFGLAERQETQYF. CDR3 bases: TGTGCCAGCAGCTTTGGTTTAGCGGAGCGCCAAGAGACCCAGTACTTC.

The J gene is TRBJ1-1, the V gene TRBV7-9, with TRBD1 matching over 11 bases. The V segment lost 5 bases and the J segment 11 bases; nucleotides outside the gene matches: 7. The germline CDR1 and CDR2 sequences are SEHNR and FQNEAQ (reference sequence). The CDR3 length is 13 residues. CDR3 amino acids: CASSPGQGARAFF. CDR3 nucleotides: TGTGCCAGCAGCCCCGGACAGGGGGCGCGGGCTTTCTTT. The whole variable domain, remainder taken from reference TRBV7-9 and TRBJ1-1, is DTGVSQNPRHKITKRGQNVTFRCDPISEHNRLYWYRQTLGQGPEFLTYFQNEAQLEKSRLLSDRFSAERPKGSFSTLEIQRTEQGDSAMYLCASSPGQGARAFFGQGTRLTVV.

The chain has TRBV6-5 and TRBJ1-1; no clear D. The CDR3 covers 15 residues. CDR1 and CDR2 (germline): MNHEY, SVGAGI. Trimming pared 2 bases from V and 5 bases from J, leaving 15 bases between. The CDR3 DNA sequence: TGTGCCAGCAGTTACGGAGGAGCCAGAGGGACTGAAGCTTTCTTT. This translates into CASSYGGARGTEAFF.

This clone was seen only a few times. The chain combines TRBV28 with TRBJ1-1; tentative D call: TRBD1 (5 bases). The CDR3 has 13 amino acids. The germline V and J ends were trimmed by 2 bases and 3 bases, with 7 bases remaining between them. Looked up from germline, CDR1 is MDHEN and CDR2 is SYDVKM. The CDR3 DNA sequence: TGTGCCAGCAGTTTACAAGGGGACACTGAAGCTTTCTTT. This gives the protein CASSLQGDTEAFF.

J is TRBJ2-3 and V is TRBV27; TRBD2 is a possible D gene (6 bases). CDR1 is MNHEY, CDR2 SMNVEV, per germline (reference sequence). The V end was cut by 2 bases, the J end by 4 bases, with 16 bases between. This CDR3 comprises 16 residues. The CDR3 nucleotides are TGTGCCAGCAGTTTAGATGGGGGGTTGGTGTCAGATACGCAGTATTTT. This gives the protein CASSLDGGLVSDTQYF.

The gene calls are TRBV2 and TRBJ1-5; a possible D gene is TRBD1 (6 bases). Trimming removed 9 bases from V and 5 bases from J, with 17 bases in between. The CDR3 is 14 residues long. Per the germline V gene, CDR1 is SNHLY and CDR2 is FYNNEI. CDR3 in DNA: TGTGCCAGTGGGGGGGGCTCCTGGGATCAGCCCCAGCATTTT. This translates into CASGGGSWDQPQHF.

The genes are TRBV5-1 and TRBJ1-2, with 8 nucleotides matching TRBD1. The CDR3 sequence is 15 residues long. V shed 3 bases and J 4 bases; nucleotides not matched to a gene: 8. Germline V gives CDR1 SGHRS, CDR2 YFSETQ. The CDR3: CASSSGTGISYGYTF. CDR3 bases: TGCGCCAGCAGCTCGGGGACAGGTATTAGCTATGGCTACACCTTC.

The chain has TRBV14 and TRBJ1-1; 8 bases match TRBD1. Germline loops: CDR1 SGHDN, CDR2 FVKESK. The CDR3 is 17 amino acids. The V and J ends lost 0 bases and 6 bases, in that order; junction bases with no gene match: 12. This CDR3 reads CASSQDLRTGWFPEAFF. DNA for the CDR3: TGTGCCAGCAGCCAAGATCTCAGGACAGGGTGGTTCCCTGAAGCTTTCTTT.

The rearrangement links TRBV7-9 to TRBJ2-1, with TRBD2 matching over 8 bases. This CDR3 has 18 amino acids. In germline, CDR1 is SEHNR, CDR2 FQNEAQ (reference sequence). After removal of 4 bases from V and 8 bases from J, the junction contained 19 bases not matched to a gene. CDR3 coding DNA: TGTGCCAGCAGCTCCGCCCAGGGAGGAGCGGGAGCCCGTGATGAGCAGTTCTTC. This sequence encodes CASSSAQGGAGARDEQFF.

The V gene is TRBV11-2, the J gene TRBJ2-1; D gene uncertain. Trimming took off 1 base at V and 6 bases at J, with 4 bases between the two ends. Germline CDR1 is SGHAT and CDR2 is FQNNGV. This CDR3 comprises 12 residues. The chain's CDR3 is CASSLALNEQFF. DNA of the CDR3: TGTGCCAGCAGCTTAGCCCTCAATGAGCAGTTCTTC.

CDR3 loop: CAWSATGTGNKKAFF. The CDR3 nucleotides read TGTGCCTGGAGTGCTACCGGGACAGGGAACAAAAAAGCTTTCTTT. The chain recombines TRBV30 with TRBJ1-1, with 9 bases lining up with TRBD1. With V trimmed by 1 base and J by 9 bases, 12 bases remained unmatched. This CDR3 is built from 15 residues. In germline, CDR1 is GTSNPN, CDR2 SVGIG (reference sequence).

This chain joins TRBV18 and TRBJ1-5; 11 bases map to TRBD1. CDR3 length: 19 amino acids. Germline trimming cut 1 base from V and 1 base from J; bases unmatched to any gene: 9. The germline V gene encodes CDR1 KGHSH and CDR2 LQKENI. The CDR3, as DNA: TGTGCCAGCTCACCACTTGGACAGGGGGCGAGGGGAAGCAATCAGCCCCAGCATTTT. Translated, it gives CASSPLGQGARGSNQPQHF. The whole variable domain, filled in from reference TRBV18 and TRBJ1-5, reads NAGVMQNPRHLVRRRGQEARLRCSPMKGHSHVYWYRQLPEEGLKFMVYLQKENIIDESGMPKERFSAEFPKEGPSILRIQQVVRGDSAAYFCASSPLGQGARGSNQPQHFGDGTRLSIL.

This clone was detected only a few times. The chain employs TRBV28 and TRBJ2-3; no firm D call. Deletions cut 6 bases from V and 8 bases from J, with 12 bases between. The CDR3 has 12 amino acids. Germline CDR1 reads MDHEN; CDR2 reads SYDVKM. DNA of the CDR3: TGTGCCAGCAGCCCGCAGGTGATTACGCAGTATTTT. Translation: CASSPQVITQYF.

J is TRBJ1-4 and V is TRBV28; D might be TRBD1 (6 bases). From germline, CDR1 is MDHEN and CDR2 SYDVKM. Between the trimmed V and J ends, which lost 5 bases and 2 bases, there was a span of 12 bases. The CDR3 runs to 15 residues. CDR3 in DNA: TGTGCCAGCAGTACCTGGCAGGGGACTAATGAAAAACTGTTTTTT. It specifies CASSTWQGTNEKLFF.

This chain joins TRBV6-5 and TRBJ2-3, with D hard to call. The CDR3 extends over 13 amino acids. V gave up 1 base and J gave up 2 bases, with 4 bases separating them. Germline CDR1 reads MNHEY; CDR2 reads SVGAGI. Here the CDR3 DNA reads TGTGCCAGCAGTTACTTTTACACAGATACGCAGTATTTT. Protein sequence: CASSYFYTDTQYF.

The V and J genes are TRBV7-2 and TRBJ1-2; TRBD1 might be the D (6 bases). The CDR3 has 15 residues. The germline gives CDR1 SGHTA, CDR2 FQGNSA. V lost 2 bases to trimming and J lost 1 base, with 11 bases between them. This chain's CDR3 is CASSLSSDSNYGYTF. CDR3 sequence (DNA): TGTGCCAGCAGCTTAAGCTCGGACAGTAACTATGGCTACACCTTC.

The V and J genes are TRBV5-1 and TRBJ1-2; the D is unclear. This CDR3 has 14 amino acids. V was shortened by 4 bases and J by 4 bases, with 14 bases between the two germline ends. The germline gives CDR1 SGHRS, CDR2 YFSETQ. The CDR3 loop is CASSPTGGGYGYTF. CDR3 DNA: TGCGCCAGCAGCCCGACCGGAGGAGGCTATGGCTACACCTTC. The full variable domain, its missing parts supplied by reference TRBV5-1 and TRBJ1-2, is KAGVTQTPRYLIKTRGQQVTLSCSPISGHRSVSWYQQTPGQGLQFLFEYFSETQRNKGNFPGRFSGRQFSNSRSEMNVSTLELGDSALYLCASSPTGGGYGYTFGSGTRLTVV.

The chain joins TRBV4-2 to TRBJ2-7, with D perhaps TRBD1 (7 bases). The CDR3 consists of 16 residues. Trimming took 4 bases from V and 2 from J, leaving 18 bases between them. Per the germline V gene, CDR1 is LGHNA and CDR2 is YNFKEQ. CDR3 in amino acids: CASSPSQGGQPYEQYF. The CDR3 bases are TGTGCCAGCAGCCCTTCCCAGGGGGGCCAACCCTACGAGCAGTACTTC.